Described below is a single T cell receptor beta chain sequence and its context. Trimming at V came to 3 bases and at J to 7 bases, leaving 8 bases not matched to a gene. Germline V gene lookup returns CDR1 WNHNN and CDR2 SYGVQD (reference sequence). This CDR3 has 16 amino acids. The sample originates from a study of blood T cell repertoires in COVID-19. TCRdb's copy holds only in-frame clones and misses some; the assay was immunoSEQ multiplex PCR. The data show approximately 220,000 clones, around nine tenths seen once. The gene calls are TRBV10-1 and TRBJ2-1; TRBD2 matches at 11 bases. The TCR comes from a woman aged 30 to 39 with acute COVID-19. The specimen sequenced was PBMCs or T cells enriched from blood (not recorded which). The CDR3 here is CASSDGGLAGGNEQFF. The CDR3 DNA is TGCGCCAGCAGTGATGGGGGCCTAGCGGGGGGTAATGAGCAGTTCTTC.